This TCR beta chain originates from a study of identical twins (dated by TCRdb to about 2016). The study in broad terms: To test whether fetal clonotypes persist, the study used deep sequencing on TCR alpha and beta repertoires from monozygotic twins, unrelated adults of various ages, and cord blood. Replicate twin experiments were performed at different times using different library preparation protocols to rule out contamination.

The CDR3 holds 13 amino acids from the cysteine to the phenylalanine. Left in the record is the CDR3 DNA by itself, 39 bases read in frame from the first base. V is pared back by 3 bases and J by 2 bases, with 8 bases lying between the germline termini. Reading the germline V gene gives CDR1 MRHNA and CDR2 SNTAGT. Study-wide conclusions, independent of this receptor: Because the same donors could not be followed over many years, conclusions were based on cross-sectional statistical analysis. Out-of-frame TCR alpha sequences shared between twins showed an excess of low generation-probability sequences compared with coincidental sharing between unrelated individuals. Abundant cord blood beta clonotypes carried fewer insertions; young adult naive repertoires showed a weaker similar trend, while memory repertoires showed none. In monozygotic twins, out-of-frame TCR alpha sharing was systematically underestimated by recombination models, although the models agreed with sharing between unrelated individuals. Invariant T cells such as MAIT and iNKT could partly confound zero-insertion analyses, though diverse VJ usage argued against this for most clonotypes. A weaker excess of twin sharing was found in beta out-of-frame sequences because the signal-to-noise ratio was lowered by fewer shared sequences.

Every donor was a healthy Caucasian. The twin cohort consisted of three pairs of female monozygotic twins, all aged 18 to 29 years. Positive isolation kits from Invitrogen were used to isolate CD4+ and CD8+ T cell populations. This clonotype was seen more than once but under ten times. The antigen it binds to is not known. Per-nucleotide qualities are absent, and no much larger clonotype sits a single base away. Receptors were amplified or captured by 5' RACE. Reads for this sample came from an Illumina HiSeq 2000. A universal primer binding site was added through template switching, and the final cDNA carried a unique molecular identifier so that TCR cDNA molecules could be counted accurately. Specific primers in the conserved constant-segment region were used to synthesize first-strand cDNA for TCR alpha and beta chains. To control for contamination, every cDNA library carried two barcodes: a SMART-Mk sample barcode plus Illumina barcodes. TruSeq adapter sequences and Illumina sample barcodes were added in two successive PCR steps. The Illumina HiSeq platform was used with custom primers to sequence TCR alpha and beta cDNA libraries. Per the authors' processing: MiGEC processed the raw reads to extract unique molecular identifiers, while MiXCR was used to determine the CDR3 positions. Recombination models were inferred per individual with the repgenHMM and IGoR tools using an EM algorithm. Shared clonotypes were analyzed with the tcR package in R, and sharing was normalized by the product of cloneset sizes. To study raw recombination without the effects of thymic and clonal selection, out-of-frame nonproductive sequences were analyzed. TCRdb reworked the public reads: Q25 trimming with fastp, MiXCR clone assembly, productive beta chains retained. Entries that share a CDR3 protein sequence are merged under the most common genes and DNA. TCRdb, not the original authors, processed these V and J calls. A total of roughly 290,000 distinct CDR3 sequences appear in this sample, roughly 9% of them only once. The ten largest clonotypes hold roughly 7% of the sample.

A further study also used this sample, focusing on yellow fever vaccine responses in identical twins. The second publication reports: According to the authors, in identical twins the way T cells responded to vaccination appeared partly convergent and partly personalized. Focusing on identical twins, the study followed the T cell clones that responded to the vaccine, and did so with precision.

The chain joins TRBV6-4 to TRBJ2-7; the D gene identity is not certain. This clonotype originated in a woman between 18 and 29 years old in good health. Sequencing was done on a sample of CD8+ T cells sorted from blood. The CDR3 in this case is CASSEGVAYEQYF. In nucleotide form, the sequence is TGTGCCAGCAGTGAAGGAGTAGCCTACGAGCAGTACTTC.